This T cell receptor beta chain comes out of a study of T cell changes during pregnancy in multiple sclerosis. Using immunoSEQ multiplex PCR, the repertoire was profiled, and TCRdb retains in-frame clones only, with some absent. The sample comprises more than 90,000 clones, more than 85% of which are singletons, and roughly 1.4% rests with the top ten. Germline V gene sequence: CDR1 SGHNT, CDR2 YYREEE (reference sequence). The CDR3 has 15 amino acids. J was trimmed by 0 bases and V by 7 bases; bases with no gene match: 8. The table lists this clone with a count of one. The clonotype comes from a female donor with multiple sclerosis, enrolled in a pregnancy study. This specimen consisted of peripheral blood, obtained in the first trimester of pregnancy. This chain connects TRBV5-4 to TRBJ2-3; 7 bases fit TRBD1. CDR3: CASQKRGQSTDTQYF. The CDR3 DNA reads TGTGCCAGCCAGAAACGGGGACAGAGCACAGATACGCAGTATTTT.